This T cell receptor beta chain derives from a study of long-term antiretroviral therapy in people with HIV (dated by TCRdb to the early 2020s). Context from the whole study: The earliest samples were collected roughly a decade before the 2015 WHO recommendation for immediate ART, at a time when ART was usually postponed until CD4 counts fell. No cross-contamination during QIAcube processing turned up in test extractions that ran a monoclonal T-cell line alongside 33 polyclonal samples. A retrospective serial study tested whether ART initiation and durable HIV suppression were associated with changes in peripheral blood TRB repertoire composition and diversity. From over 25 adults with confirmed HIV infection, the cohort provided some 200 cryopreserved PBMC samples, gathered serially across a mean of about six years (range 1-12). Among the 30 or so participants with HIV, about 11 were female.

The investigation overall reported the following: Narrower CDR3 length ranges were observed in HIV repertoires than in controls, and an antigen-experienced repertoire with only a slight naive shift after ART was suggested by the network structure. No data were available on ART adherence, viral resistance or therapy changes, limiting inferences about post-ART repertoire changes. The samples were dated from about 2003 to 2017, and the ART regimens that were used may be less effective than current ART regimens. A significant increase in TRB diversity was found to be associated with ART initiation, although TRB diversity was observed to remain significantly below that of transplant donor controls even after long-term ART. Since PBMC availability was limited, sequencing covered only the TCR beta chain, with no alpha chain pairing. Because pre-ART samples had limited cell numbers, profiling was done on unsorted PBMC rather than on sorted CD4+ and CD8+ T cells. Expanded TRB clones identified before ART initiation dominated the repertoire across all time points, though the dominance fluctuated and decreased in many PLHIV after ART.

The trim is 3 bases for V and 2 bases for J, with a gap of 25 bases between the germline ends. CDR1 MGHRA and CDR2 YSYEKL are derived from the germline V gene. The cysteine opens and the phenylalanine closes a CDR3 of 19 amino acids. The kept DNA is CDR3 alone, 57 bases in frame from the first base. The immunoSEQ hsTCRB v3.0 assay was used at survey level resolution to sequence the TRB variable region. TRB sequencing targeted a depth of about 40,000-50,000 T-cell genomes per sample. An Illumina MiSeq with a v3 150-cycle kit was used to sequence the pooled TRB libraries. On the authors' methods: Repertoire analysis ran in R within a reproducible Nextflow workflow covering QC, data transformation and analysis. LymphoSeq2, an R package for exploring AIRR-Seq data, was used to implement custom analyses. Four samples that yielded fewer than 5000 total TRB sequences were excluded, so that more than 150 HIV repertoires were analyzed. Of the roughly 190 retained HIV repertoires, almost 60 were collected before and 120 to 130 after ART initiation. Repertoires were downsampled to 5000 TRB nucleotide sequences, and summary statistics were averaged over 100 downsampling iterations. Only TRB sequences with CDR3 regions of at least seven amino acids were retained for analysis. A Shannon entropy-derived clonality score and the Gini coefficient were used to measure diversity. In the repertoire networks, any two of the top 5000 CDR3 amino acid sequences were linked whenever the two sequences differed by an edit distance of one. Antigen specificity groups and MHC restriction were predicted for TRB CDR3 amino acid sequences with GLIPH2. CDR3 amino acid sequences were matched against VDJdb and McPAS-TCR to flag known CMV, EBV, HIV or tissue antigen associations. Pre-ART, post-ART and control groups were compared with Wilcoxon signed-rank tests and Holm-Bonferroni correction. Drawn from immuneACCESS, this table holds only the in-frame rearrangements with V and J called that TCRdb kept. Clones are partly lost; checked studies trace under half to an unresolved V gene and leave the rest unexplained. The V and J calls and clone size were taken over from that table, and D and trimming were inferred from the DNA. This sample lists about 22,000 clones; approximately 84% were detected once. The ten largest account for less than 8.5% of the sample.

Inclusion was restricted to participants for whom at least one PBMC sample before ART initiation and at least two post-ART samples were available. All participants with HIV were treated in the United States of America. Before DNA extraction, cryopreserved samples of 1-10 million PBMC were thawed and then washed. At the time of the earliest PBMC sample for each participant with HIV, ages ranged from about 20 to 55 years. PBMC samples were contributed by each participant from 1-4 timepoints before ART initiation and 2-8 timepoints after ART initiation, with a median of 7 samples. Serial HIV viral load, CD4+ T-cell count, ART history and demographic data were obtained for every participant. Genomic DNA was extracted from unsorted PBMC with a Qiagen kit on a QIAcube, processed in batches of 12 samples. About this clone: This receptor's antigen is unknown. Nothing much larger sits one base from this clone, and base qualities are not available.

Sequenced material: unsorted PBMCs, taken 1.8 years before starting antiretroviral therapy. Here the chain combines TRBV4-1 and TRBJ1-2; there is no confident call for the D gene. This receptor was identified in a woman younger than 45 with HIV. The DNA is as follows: TGCGCCAGCAGCCACCACCCCTTCCTGTGGTGGGCTAACAACTATGGCTACACCTTC. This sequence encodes CASSHHPFLWWANNYGYTF.